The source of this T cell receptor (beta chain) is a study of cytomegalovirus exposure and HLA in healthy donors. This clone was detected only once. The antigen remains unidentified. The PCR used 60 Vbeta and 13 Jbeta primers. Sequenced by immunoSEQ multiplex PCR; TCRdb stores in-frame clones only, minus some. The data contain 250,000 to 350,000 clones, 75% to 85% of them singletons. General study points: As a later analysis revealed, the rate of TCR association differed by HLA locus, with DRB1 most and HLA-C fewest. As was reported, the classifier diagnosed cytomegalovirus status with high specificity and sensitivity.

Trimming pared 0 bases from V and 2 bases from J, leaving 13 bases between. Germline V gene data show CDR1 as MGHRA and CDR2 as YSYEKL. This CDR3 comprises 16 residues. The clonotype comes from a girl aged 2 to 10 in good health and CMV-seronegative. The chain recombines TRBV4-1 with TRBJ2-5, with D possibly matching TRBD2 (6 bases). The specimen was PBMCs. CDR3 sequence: CASSQDLGSGQETQYF. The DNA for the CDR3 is TGCGCCAGCAGCCAAGATCTCGGCAGCGGGCAAGAGACCCAGTACTTC.